This TCR beta chain was captured in a study of cytomegalovirus exposure and HLA in healthy donors. Study in general: The same platform was used for the 130 or so validation repertoires as for the roughly 660 first-cohort repertoires, as reported in a later analysis. Overall study findings and caveats: For most TCR sequences rarity was the rule, although some public TCRs occurred in many donors. Subsequent analysis of the 100 to 150 validation repertoires found a tendency for first-cohort TCR clusters to co-occur.

Of note for this clone: Its specificity is unknown.

Data came from immunoSEQ multiplex PCR; TCRdb stores just in-frame clones and leaves some out. The profile shows 160,000 or so clones, 86% of them singletons. Separate from the approximately 700-subject first cohort was the approximately 120-subject validation cohort, to which the donors belonged. CDR1 is MGHRA, CDR2 YSYEKL, per germline. V shed 6 bases and J shed 5 bases, with 17 bases lying between them. The CDR3 covers 15 residues. The chain has TRBV4-1 and TRBJ2-1; D possibly corresponds to TRBD1 (6 bases). The sequencing input was PBMCs. The clonotype was recovered from a man aged 18-30 years in good health and CMV-seropositive. The CDR3 nucleotides read TGCGCCAGCAGTTCCTGGGGGCAGTATCACAATGAGCAGTTCTTC. It is translated as CASSSWGQYHNEQFF.